Listed here is a single TCR beta chain. Germline lookup yields CDR1 KGHSH and CDR2 LQKENI. Trimming took off 5 bases at V and 4 bases at J, with 8 bases between the two ends. CDR3 length: 13 amino acids. The record originates from a study of blood T cell repertoires in COVID-19. The data were produced by immunoSEQ multiplex PCR, yet TCRdb's version contains in-frame clones alone and is incomplete. The data contain some 200,000 clones, 80% to 90% of them singletons. Material: peripheral blood. The genes are TRBV18 and TRBJ2-2; D ambiguous. The origin of this receptor is a human donor in a cohort sampled during active COVID-19. CDR3: CASSDTLTGELFF. CDR3 sequence (DNA): TGTGCCAGCTCAGACACCCTCACCGGGGAGCTGTTTTTT.